The 17 T cell receptor beta chains listed next were all sequenced from one sample in a study of T cells after yellow fever vaccination. TCRdb recomputed calls from the 5' RACE reads with MiXCR, one row per CDR3 protein. The sample yields some 220,000 distinct CDR3 sequences, approximately 3% seen once. Here the sequenced sample was CD4+ T cells sorted from PBMCs, taken 10 days after the yellow fever booster vaccination. The origin of the receptors is a man aged 18 to 29 who received the YFV17D yellow fever vaccine.

This clonotype was found many times. The rearrangement links TRBV7-2 to TRBJ2-1; D may be TRBD2 (6 bases). Per the germline V gene, CDR1 is SGHTA and CDR2 is FQGNSA. Trimming removed 4 bases from V and 0 bases from J, with 10 bases in between. The CDR3 extends over 15 amino acids. The CDR3 DNA reads TGTGCCAGCAGCTCGGACGGGAGCTCCTACAATGAGCAGTTCTTC. Its protein product is CASSSDGSSYNEQFF.

This clonotype has ten or more counts. In nucleotides, the CDR3 is TGTGCCAGCAGTGATCGAGTTTCCTACAATGAGCAGTTCTTC. This encodes CASSDRVSYNEQFF. The rearrangement uses TRBV25-1 and TRBJ2-1; D call uncertain. Trimming took 3 bases from V and 1 from J, leaving 7 bases between them. This CDR3 has 14 amino acids. Germline CDR1 reads MGHDK; CDR2 reads SYGVNS.

In this sample, this clonotype turned up a few times. This chain joins TRBV27 and TRBJ2-7; unclear D gene. This CDR3 region has 14 residues. CDR1 is MNHEY and CDR2 is SMNVEV in the germline V gene (reference sequence). V gave up 6 bases and J gave up 5 bases, with 17 bases separating them. The CDR3 sequence: CASRKHGSYDEQYF. CDR3 in DNA: TGTGCCAGCAGAAAACACGGGTCCTACGACGAGCAGTACTTC.

This clonotype showed up many times. The DNA for the CDR3 is TGTGCCAGCAGCTTTGCCAGGGGGGCGCAGTATTTT. Its protein is CASSFARGAQYF. This chain uses TRBV7-2 with TRBJ2-3, with a weak D call TRBD1 (7 bases). The CDR3 totals 12 residues. Trimming stripped 3 bases from V and 10 bases from J, with 11 bases between. Germline V gives CDR1 SGHTA, CDR2 FQGNSA.

With regard to this clonotype: This may come from a read error, since a much larger clone is one base off. The chain combines TRBV12-3 or TRBV12-4 with TRBJ1-1; possible D gene TRBD1, 5 bases. V was clipped by 11 bases and J by 1 base, with 14 bases between them. The CDR3 runs to 13 residues. In nucleotides, the CDR3 is TGTGCCTGCCAGACAGATGCGAACACTGAAGCTTTCTTT. Amino acid sequence: CACQTDANTEAFF.

Notes on this clonotype: This sequence may be a read error, since a much larger clone differs from it by one base. This chain joins TRBV7-6 and TRBJ1-4; TRBD1 might be the D (6 bases). This CDR3 is 15 amino acids long. Germline assignment: CDR1 SGHVS and CDR2 FNYEAQ. The CDR3 sequence is CASSKGGADSVKLSF. The CDR3 region has the DNA TGTGCCAGCAGCAAAGGGGGGGCGGACAGTGTAAAACTGTCTTTT.

CDR3 loop: CASSLSAGYGTQYF. The CDR3 coding sequence is TGTGCCAGCAGCCTTTCGGCGGGTTACGGGACCCAGTACTTC. The V and J genes are TRBV7-9 and TRBJ2-5; D may be TRBD2 (5 bases). V was shortened by 5 bases and J by 7 bases, with 17 bases between the two germline ends. Per germline, CDR1 SEHNR and CDR2 FQNEAQ (reference sequence). This CDR3 region has 14 residues.

This clonotype was counted ten times or more. The chain uses TRBV5-4 and TRBJ2-3; D might be TRBD1 (6 bases). The ends were cut back, 4 bases at V and 0 bases at J, with 12 bases in the middle. Germline CDR1 and CDR2: SGHNT and YYREEE (reference sequence). This CDR3 spans 15 amino acids. DNA for the CDR3: TGTGCCAGCAGCCGGGACACAACTAGCACAGATACGCAGTATTTT. Translation: CASSRDTTSTDTQYF.

This clonotype was detected many times. This sequence joins TRBV18 and TRBJ1-3, with TRBD1 identical over 8 bases. Germline V lookup: CDR1 KGHSH, CDR2 LQKENI. With 3 bases clipped from V and 3 bases from J, the junction kept 1 base outside the gene matches. The CDR3 is 14 amino acids. In DNA, the CDR3 is TGTGCCAGCTCACCGGACAGGGTTGGAAACACCATATATTTT. Protein sequence: CASSPDRVGNTIYF.

This clonotype was counted a few times. The chain joins TRBV18 to TRBJ2-1; 9 positions agree with TRBD2. There are 17 residues in the CDR3. Trimming at V came to 1 base and at J to 6 bases, leaving 10 bases not matched to a gene. Germline CDR1 is KGHSH and CDR2 is LQKENI. DNA of the CDR3: TGTGCCAGCTCACCACGCACAAGCGGGGGGCACATCAATGAGCAGTTCTTC. It specifies CASSPRTSGGHINEQFF.

This clonotype was found a few times. CDR3 region: CASSSGGPGDTQYF. The CDR3 bases are TGTGCCAGCAGCTCAGGGGGGCCCGGAGATACGCAGTATTTT. The chain carries TRBV7-2 and TRBJ2-3, with D tentatively TRBD1 (7 bases). The V gene lost 4 bases and the J gene lost 5 bases, with 13 bases spanning the gap. The CDR3 covers 14 residues. Germline V gene lookup returns CDR1 SGHTA and CDR2 FQGNSA.

In this sample, this clonotype turned up many times. The chain joins TRBV20-1 to TRBJ2-7; either TRBD1 or TRBD2 may supply D (5 bases each). V was clipped by 5 bases and J by 2 bases, with 16 bases between them. This CDR3 has 14 residues. Germline CDR1 reads DFQATT; CDR2 reads SNEGSKA (reference sequence). DNA for the CDR3: TGCAGTGCTCCCACCGGGACCTCAACCTACGAGCAGTACTTC. As protein: CSAPTGTSTYEQYF.

This clonotype appeared a few times. V gene TRBV6-5 combines with J gene TRBJ2-1, with 8 bases matching TRBD1. CDR3 length: 15 residues. Trimming removed 4 bases from V and 4 bases from J; junction bases left unmatched: 6. Looked up from germline, CDR1 is MNHEY and CDR2 is SVGAGI. The CDR3 coding sequence is TGTGCCAGCAGTTTATGGGACAGGCCATACAATGAGCAGTTCTTC. As protein: CASSLWDRPYNEQFF.

This clonotype was counted a few times. V and J are TRBV5-1 and TRBJ2-4, with 9 bases aligning to TRBD2. V trimming: 4 bases; J trimming: 7 bases; junction bases outside the gene matches: 15. This CDR3 is 17 amino acids long. Germline V gene sequence: CDR1 SGHRS, CDR2 YFSETQ. The CDR3 region has the DNA TGCGCCAGCAGCCTGGAGCGGGGGGCCCTCCTGGGGAACATTCAGTACTTC. Protein product: CASSLERGALLGNIQYF.

This clonotype was observed many times. The chain couples TRBV29-1 to TRBJ2-7; D unresolved. V lost 6 bases to trimming and J lost 4 bases, with 10 bases between them. The CDR3 loop spans 11 amino acids. Per germline, CDR1 SQVTM and CDR2 ANQGSEA. The CDR3, as DNA: TGCAGCGTCCGGAGTCGGTACGAGCAGTACTTC. This gives the protein CSVRSRYEQYF.

This clonotype was counted only a few times. The genes are TRBV4-3 and TRBJ1-1; possibly TRBD1 for D (6 bases). The germline gives CDR1 LGHNA, CDR2 YSLEER. The CDR3 loop spans 14 amino acids. V was pared by 4 bases and J by 6 bases, with 15 bases between. The CDR3 DNA follows: TGCGCCAGCAGCCGTAAACCGGGACACTCTGAAGCTTTCTTT. This encodes CASSRKPGHSEAFF.

As for this clonotype: One end of the junction fails to match germline, which may point to a read error. This rearrangement joins TRBV5-1 to TRBJ1-2; 7 bases agree with TRBD1. The CDR3 has 17 residues. Germline V gene sequence: CDR1 SGHRS, CDR2 YFSETQ. CDR3 loop: CAGSLEAPGQPFYGYTF. The CDR3 region has the DNA TGCGCCGGCAGCTTGGAGGCCCCGGGACAGCCTTTCTATGGCTACACCTTC.